Listed below are T cell receptor beta chains from one sample, sequenced in a study of neoadjuvant anti-PD-1 for oral cavity cancer. Produced via immunoSEQ multiplex PCR; TCRdb's table is partial and in-frame only. The table has over 14,000 clones, more than 65% seen once; the top ten hold roughly 3%. This material consisted of PBMCs, taken before nivolumab (anti-PD-1) treatment. The origin of the receptors is a person aged 35-79 years with oral cavity squamous cell carcinoma. Each CDR3 is given with its conserved first and last residue. A D gene is named only where the DNA matches it firmly. Where a row states a size, it is once, few, many or the class of an expanded clone; other rows omit it.

cdr3_nt: TGCGCCAGCAGTGCCGGGGGGGTCACTGAAGCTTTCTTT
cdr3_aa: CASSAGGVTEAFF
j_call: TRBJ1-1
clone_size: few
v_call: TRBV10-1
d_call: NA
cdr3_length: 13

cdr3_nt: TGTGCCAGCAGTGATGACTCACTTACCCGGGAGCTGTTTTTT
cdr3_aa: CASSDDSLTRELFF
j_call: TRBJ2-2
clone_size: NA
v_call: TRBV6-4
d_call: NA
cdr3_length: 14

cdr3_nt: TGCGCCAGCAGCAGGGGACAGGCGCCCCGCAAAAACACCGGGGAGCTGTTTTTT
cdr3_aa: CASSRGQAPRKNTGELFF
j_call: TRBJ2-2
clone_size: NA
v_call: TRBV4-1
d_call: TRBD1
cdr3_length: 18

cdr3_nt: TGTGCCAGCAGTCCCACTCGTAGTGGCACTGAAGCTTTCTTT
cdr3_aa: CASSPTRSGTEAFF
j_call: TRBJ1-1
clone_size: NA
v_call: TRBV6-5
d_call: NA
cdr3_length: 14

cdr3_nt: TGTGCCCAACAGCAATTAACCGGGGAGCTGTTTTTT
cdr3_aa: CAQQQLTGELFF
j_call: TRBJ2-2
clone_size: NA
v_call: TRBV2
d_call: NA
cdr3_length: 12

cdr3_nt: TGCGCCAGCAGGAAAGTTGGGGACAGGGGTCTTGGTGGCTACACCTTC
cdr3_aa: CASRKVGDRGLGGYTF
j_call: TRBJ1-2
clone_size: few
v_call: TRBV4-1
d_call: TRBD1
cdr3_length: 16

cdr3_nt: TGTGCCATCAGTGATGGGTACGCAGCGTTAGGGGGCAATGAGCAGTTCTTC
cdr3_aa: CAISDGYAALGGNEQFF
j_call: TRBJ2-1
clone_size: few
v_call: TRBV10-3
d_call: NA
cdr3_length: 17

cdr3_nt: TGTGCCAGCAGTTACTCGGGACAGGCAAACACTGAAGCTTTCTTT
cdr3_aa: CASSYSGQANTEAFF
j_call: TRBJ1-1
clone_size: NA
v_call: TRBV6-5
d_call: TRBD1
cdr3_length: 15

cdr3_nt: TGTGCCAGCAGAAGGGAGGTCGAGACCCAGTACTTC
cdr3_aa: CASRREVETQYF
j_call: TRBJ2-5
clone_size: NA
v_call: TRBV2
d_call: NA
cdr3_length: 12

cdr3_nt: TGTGCCAGCAGTTTTGGCAGGGAGGGGGTCTACACCTTC
cdr3_aa: CASSFGREGVYTF
j_call: TRBJ1-2
clone_size: NA
v_call: TRBV27
d_call: NA
cdr3_length: 13

cdr3_nt: TGTGCCAGCAGCTCCTCAACGCCGGGACTAGCGGGAGATGACGGGGAGCTGTTTTTT
cdr3_aa: CASSSSTPGLAGDDGELFF
j_call: TRBJ2-2
clone_size: once
v_call: TRBV13
d_call: TRBD2
cdr3_length: 19

cdr3_nt: TGCGCCAGCAGCTTGAGACAGGGGTTGAACACTGAAGCTTTCTTT
cdr3_aa: CASSLRQGLNTEAFF
j_call: TRBJ1-1
clone_size: NA
v_call: TRBV5-1
d_call: TRBD1
cdr3_length: 15

cdr3_nt: TGCGCCAGCAGCCAAGTGGGGGGACTGCGCGATCAGCCCCAGCATTTT
cdr3_aa: CASSQVGGLRDQPQHF
j_call: TRBJ1-5
clone_size: NA
v_call: TRBV4-1
d_call: NA
cdr3_length: 16

cdr3_nt: TGTGCCATCAGTCTAGGACAGGGTAACACCGGGGAGCTGTTTTTT
cdr3_aa: CAISLGQGNTGELFF
j_call: TRBJ2-2
clone_size: NA
v_call: TRBV10-3
d_call: TRBD1
cdr3_length: 15

cdr3_nt: TGCAGCGTTGTCGGGGGGCCGAATCAGCCCCAGCATTTT
cdr3_aa: CSVVGGPNQPQHF
j_call: TRBJ1-5
clone_size: NA
v_call: TRBV29-1
d_call: NA
cdr3_length: 13

cdr3_nt: TGTGCCAGCAGTTTAGGGGGGAAGACGCAGTATTTT
cdr3_aa: CASSLGGKTQYF
j_call: TRBJ2-3
clone_size: NA
v_call: TRBV28
d_call: NA
cdr3_length: 12

cdr3_nt: TGCGCCAGCAGCTTGGTCGCCAAACCCCAGGAGACCCAGTACTTC
cdr3_aa: CASSLVAKPQETQYF
j_call: TRBJ2-5
clone_size: NA
v_call: TRBV5-1
d_call: NA
cdr3_length: 15

cdr3_nt: TGCGCCAGCAGCTTCGGACAGGGGATGGAGACCCAGTACTTC
cdr3_aa: CASSFGQGMETQYF
j_call: TRBJ2-5
clone_size: once
v_call: TRBV5-1
d_call: TRBD1
cdr3_length: 14

cdr3_nt: TGTGCCAGTAGTATAGTTCGCCTAGCCGCCGGGGGCACTGAAGCTTTCTTT
cdr3_aa: CASSIVRLAAGGTEAFF
j_call: TRBJ1-1
clone_size: NA
v_call: TRBV19
d_call: NA
cdr3_length: 17

cdr3_nt: TGTGCCAGCAGCCACACAGGGGCGGCTTGGGGCTACACCTTC
cdr3_aa: CASSHTGAAWGYTF
j_call: TRBJ1-2
clone_size: NA
v_call: TRBV7-9
d_call: TRBD1
cdr3_length: 14

cdr3_nt: TGTGCCAGCAGCCAGGGGGGGGGCACAGATACGCAGTATTTT
cdr3_aa: CASSQGGGTDTQYF
j_call: TRBJ2-3
clone_size: NA
v_call: TRBV9
d_call: NA
cdr3_length: 14

cdr3_nt: TGCGCCAGCAGCTTGGTAGGGAACAATGAGCAGTTCTTC
cdr3_aa: CASSLVGNNEQFF
j_call: TRBJ2-1
clone_size: NA
v_call: TRBV5-1
d_call: NA
cdr3_length: 13

cdr3_nt: TGTGCCAGCAGCTCAGATCTAGCGGGGGAGCAGTTCTTC
cdr3_aa: CASSSDLAGEQFF
j_call: TRBJ2-1
clone_size: NA
v_call: TRBV11-1
d_call: TRBD2
cdr3_length: 13

cdr3_nt: TGTGCCAGCTCACCACAACAAGAAGGGCAGTATTTT
cdr3_aa: CASSPQQEGQYF
j_call: TRBJ2-3
clone_size: NA
v_call: TRBV18
d_call: NA
cdr3_length: 12

cdr3_nt: TGCGCCAGCAGCCACCCTCCTAGCGGGAGATGGAGCGGGGAGCTGTTTTTT
cdr3_aa: CASSHPPSGRWSGELFF
j_call: TRBJ2-2
clone_size: NA
v_call: TRBV4-1
d_call: TRBD2
cdr3_length: 17

cdr3_nt: TGTGCCAGCAGCCAAGCCAGGTTGTATTCACCCCTCCACTTT
cdr3_aa: CASSQARLYSPLHF
j_call: TRBJ1-6
clone_size: NA
v_call: TRBV4-2
d_call: NA
cdr3_length: 14

cdr3_nt: TGTGCCAGCACCCCCGGGGACCTCTTAGCGGGAGAATTGGGCAATGAGCAGTTCTTC
cdr3_aa: CASTPGDLLAGELGNEQFF
j_call: TRBJ2-1
clone_size: NA
v_call: TRBV2
d_call: TRBD2
cdr3_length: 19

cdr3_nt: TGTGCCTGGAGTGTAGGCGGGGGGATAAAGACCCAGTACTTC
cdr3_aa: CAWSVGGGIKTQYF
j_call: TRBJ2-5
clone_size: NA
v_call: TRBV30
d_call: TRBD2
cdr3_length: 14

cdr3_nt: TGTGCCATCCAGAAGGCGGGAGGTTTCAATGAGCAGTTCTTC
cdr3_aa: CAIQKAGGFNEQFF
j_call: TRBJ2-1
clone_size: NA
v_call: TRBV10-3
d_call: TRBD2
cdr3_length: 14

cdr3_nt: TGTGCCAGCAGCTCCTACAGGGATTCTCCCTACGAGCAGTACTTC
cdr3_aa: CASSSYRDSPYEQYF
j_call: TRBJ2-7
clone_size: NA
v_call: TRBV7-9
d_call: NA
cdr3_length: 15

cdr3_nt: TGTGCCATCAGTGAGCAAACAGCGAGCTCTGGAAACACCATATATTTT
cdr3_aa: CAISEQTASSGNTIYF
j_call: TRBJ1-3
clone_size: NA
v_call: TRBV10-3
d_call: NA
cdr3_length: 16

cdr3_nt: TGTGCCTGGAGTCTAGACAGCAATGAGCAGTTCTTC
cdr3_aa: CAWSLDSNEQFF
j_call: TRBJ2-1
clone_size: once
v_call: TRBV30
d_call: NA
cdr3_length: 12

cdr3_nt: TGTGCCAGCAGTTTAGGGCACTCCTACGAGCAGTACTTC
cdr3_aa: CASSLGHSYEQYF
j_call: TRBJ2-7
clone_size: NA
v_call: TRBV28
d_call: NA
cdr3_length: 13

cdr3_nt: TGCGCCAGTACAACAGGGTTCGGAGAGACCCAGTACTTC
cdr3_aa: CASTTGFGETQYF
j_call: TRBJ2-5
clone_size: NA
v_call: TRBV4-1
d_call: NA
cdr3_length: 13

cdr3_nt: TGTGCCAGCAGCTTGGTTTGGGCAGGGGATGAGGGCGAGACCCAGTACTTC
cdr3_aa: CASSLVWAGDEGETQYF
j_call: TRBJ2-5
clone_size: NA
v_call: TRBV5-5
d_call: NA
cdr3_length: 17

cdr3_nt: TGTGCCAGCAGTTACGGCAGGGAGCTGTTTTTT
cdr3_aa: CASSYGRELFF
j_call: TRBJ2-2
clone_size: NA
v_call: TRBV6-5
d_call: NA
cdr3_length: 11

cdr3_nt: TGTGCCAGCAGCTCCCTGGGGATAACAGATACGCAGTATTTT
cdr3_aa: CASSSLGITDTQYF
j_call: TRBJ2-3
clone_size: few
v_call: TRBV7-2
d_call: NA
cdr3_length: 14

cdr3_nt: TGCGCCAGCAGGCTGTCCAGGGGACCCTACGAGCAGTACTTC
cdr3_aa: CASRLSRGPYEQYF
j_call: TRBJ2-7
clone_size: NA
v_call: TRBV5-1
d_call: NA
cdr3_length: 14

cdr3_nt: TGCAGCGTTGAAGTTCATGGACCGTCCTATGGCTACACCTTC
cdr3_aa: CSVEVHGPSYGYTF
j_call: TRBJ1-2
clone_size: NA
v_call: TRBV29-1
d_call: NA
cdr3_length: 14

cdr3_nt: TGTGCCAGCAGTTACTCATGGGGTTCCTTTTCACCCCTCCACTTT
cdr3_aa: CASSYSWGSFSPLHF
j_call: TRBJ1-6
clone_size: once
v_call: TRBV6-5
d_call: NA
cdr3_length: 15

cdr3_nt: TGTGCCAGCAGCTTAGCTAAGACAGGGTGGACTAATGAAAAACTGTTTTTT
cdr3_aa: CASSLAKTGWTNEKLFF
j_call: TRBJ1-4
clone_size: NA
v_call: TRBV7-9
d_call: TRBD1
cdr3_length: 17

cdr3_nt: TGTGCCTGGACTGGTCAGGGAGGCGAAAAACTGTTTTTT
cdr3_aa: CAWTGQGGEKLFF
j_call: TRBJ1-4
clone_size: few
v_call: TRBV30
d_call: NA
cdr3_length: 13

cdr3_nt: TGCGCCAGCAGCCAAGCCGGGTTGGGCATTCAGTACTTC
cdr3_aa: CASSQAGLGIQYF
j_call: TRBJ2-4
clone_size: few
v_call: TRBV4-1
d_call: NA
cdr3_length: 13

cdr3_nt: TGTGCCAGCAGCTTGGGGCAACGGGACGGCTACACCTTC
cdr3_aa: CASSLGQRDGYTF
j_call: TRBJ1-2
clone_size: NA
v_call: TRBV7-2
d_call: NA
cdr3_length: 13

cdr3_nt: TGTGCCAGCAGCTTTGGGGGTTCGGGCACTGAAGCTTTCTTT
cdr3_aa: CASSFGGSGTEAFF
j_call: TRBJ1-1
clone_size: NA
v_call: TRBV5-5
d_call: NA
cdr3_length: 14

cdr3_nt: TGTGCCAGCAGCTTAGTAGGGCTGGACTTCTCCAGGGGGAACACCATATATTTT
cdr3_aa: CASSLVGLDFSRGNTIYF
j_call: TRBJ1-3
clone_size: NA
v_call: TRBV7-8
d_call: TRBD1
cdr3_length: 18

cdr3_nt: TGTGCCAGCAGGCGAAGTTTCGCCGGCAATCAGCCCCAGCATTTT
cdr3_aa: CASRRSFAGNQPQHF
j_call: TRBJ1-5
clone_size: NA
v_call: TRBV6-6
d_call: NA
cdr3_length: 15

cdr3_nt: TGTGCCAGCAGTTTAATGGGAACAGGGGCAAATTCACCCCTCCACTTT
cdr3_aa: CASSLMGTGANSPLHF
j_call: TRBJ1-6
clone_size: NA
v_call: TRBV27
d_call: TRBD1
cdr3_length: 16

cdr3_nt: TGTGCCATCAGTGAGGGCGCAGGAGACTATGGCTACACCTTC
cdr3_aa: CAISEGAGDYGYTF
j_call: TRBJ1-2
clone_size: few
v_call: TRBV10-3
d_call: NA
cdr3_length: 14

cdr3_nt: TGTGCCAGCAGCTTTAACAGGGCGGGTAGTAACACTGAAGCTTTCTTT
cdr3_aa: CASSFNRAGSNTEAFF
j_call: TRBJ1-1
clone_size: few
v_call: TRBV5-4
d_call: NA
cdr3_length: 16

cdr3_nt: TGTGCCAGCAGTTTGGCTACCTCTGGAAACACCATATATTTT
cdr3_aa: CASSLATSGNTIYF
j_call: TRBJ1-3
clone_size: NA
v_call: TRBV28
d_call: NA
cdr3_length: 14

cdr3_nt: TGTGCCTGGGGACAAGTCACGAGGGGTGGCTACACCTTC
cdr3_aa: CAWGQVTRGGYTF
j_call: TRBJ1-2
clone_size: NA
v_call: TRBV30
d_call: NA
cdr3_length: 13

cdr3_nt: TGCAGCGCCTACACAGGGGAAGTCTACGAGCAGTACTTC
cdr3_aa: CSAYTGEVYEQYF
j_call: TRBJ2-7
clone_size: NA
v_call: TRBV29-1
d_call: TRBD1
cdr3_length: 13

cdr3_nt: TGCGCCAGCAGCTTGGTTCTAGCATTGGAGACCCAGTACTTC
cdr3_aa: CASSLVLALETQYF
j_call: TRBJ2-5
clone_size: once
v_call: TRBV5-1
d_call: NA
cdr3_length: 14

cdr3_nt: TGTGCCAGCAGCTTTCCCTGGGGGCAGGGGGAGACCCAGTACTTC
cdr3_aa: CASSFPWGQGETQYF
j_call: TRBJ2-5
clone_size: few
v_call: TRBV7-9
d_call: NA
cdr3_length: 15